This paragraph covers one T cell receptor beta chain sequence. Its antigen remains unidentified. Libraries were made using the immunoSEQ multiplex PCR assay. For the multiplex PCR, a mixture combining 60 forward primers for TCR Vbeta segments and 13 reverse primers for TCR Jbeta segments was used. A multiplex PCR assay on genomic DNA amplified the CDR3 region of rearranged TCR beta genes. Amplified TCR beta libraries were sequenced as 87-base-pair reads on the Illumina HiSeq System. The authors' pipeline ran thus. Across the roughly 670 repertoires, a later analysis counted around 80 million unique TCR beta chains, approximately 10 million of which were shared by at least two donors. Raw reads were error-corrected and collapsed into unique sequences by a nearest-neighbor algorithm in which closely related sequences were merged to remove PCR and sequencing errors. CDR3 sequences were aligned to IMGT reference sequences to assign V, D and J gene segments. Each retained sequence needed at least a six-nucleotide match to both a V gene segment and a J gene segment. Rearrangements were called productive when the CDR3 lacked stop codons and stayed in frame with V and J; all others were non-productive. Following IMGT convention, CDR3 was defined as the stretch from the second conserved V-encoded cysteine to the conserved J-encoded phenylalanine. The earlier analysis of 500 to 750 of the donors excluded any sequence lacking an unambiguous match to a single V gene segment. An earlier analysis of 500 to 600 of the donors classified V segments as functional when productive rearrangements were above 56.7% and as segregating when the standard deviation between donors was above 5%. To diagnose cytomegalovirus status from the catalog of TCR beta chain sequences, a statistical classification framework was built. A later analysis assigned V and J genes by comparing TCR nucleotide sequences with IMGT/GENE-DB human TR gene sequences. Using the TCRdist pipeline, a later analysis assigned CDR3 sequences along with most-parsimonious VDJ recombination scenarios. In a later analysis, every TCR beta chain was defined by the combination of its CDR3 amino acid sequence and its V-gene family, and reads without a unique V-gene family were dropped. In a later analysis, 450 to 600 highly shared, low-generation-probability nucleotide sequences were removed to address suspected cross-contamination and a sequencing artifact. A later analysis calculated a clonal expansion index for each public chain from normalized within-repertoire ranks of inferred template counts. In a later analysis, generation probabilities were computed with a VDJ recombination model fitted to out-of-frame rearrangements, and the resulting probabilities were checked against IGoR. Hypergeometric tests were used in a later analysis to score TCR-TCR, TCR-HLA and TCR-CMV co-occurrence, with a repertoire-size bias correction applied to the TCR pairs. False discovery rates were estimated in a later analysis by permuting HLA or CMV assignments 20 times. In a later analysis, co-occurring TCRs were grouped using DBSCAN, with TCRdist sequence similarity added in when clustering inside HLA-allele-positive subsets. For co-occurrence clustering, repertoires with fewer than 30,000 or more than 120,000 public chains were excluded, along with a handful of repertoires with anomalous nucleotide sharing. Entries here come from immuneACCESS through TCRdb and include only in-frame sequences with V and J called. Some clones fail to appear in such tables; in the studies checked, an unresolved V gene covers under half of the shortfall, and the cause of the remainder is unknown. That table furnishes V, J and clone size, whereas the DNA furnished D and trimming. This sample's table has entries for just under 65,000 clones. 15% to 20% of the sample goes to the ten largest clones.

This sample was included in a study of cytomegalovirus exposure and HLA in healthy donors (dated by TCRdb to about 2017). Regarding the study in general: An earlier analysis of roughly 630 of the donors reported approximately 270 Gb of sequence data and approximately 110 million unique TCR beta sequences from 150 million to 200 million T cells. Roughly 300 gigabases of sequencing data and 78 million or so unique TCR sequences were included in an early release covering several hundred HLA-typed donors. The genetic ancestry cluster associated with self-reported Caucasian donors included around 76% of the 350 to 500 genotyped donors. The study aimed to test whether signatures of past pathogen exposure could be identified by cataloging public T cell receptors. The T cell repertoires of under 700 subjects were profiled by immunosequencing and related to cytomegalovirus serostatus. Along with the roughly 670-subject first cohort, a separate validation cohort of 120 different subjects was used. The study combined high-throughput TCR immunosequencing, statistical association of individual TCRs with disease status, and machine learning to predict cytomegalovirus infection status. In a later analysis, previously published TCR beta repertoires from about 670 donors were re-analyzed and high-resolution HLA genotyping was added so that TCR occurrence patterns could be studied. Rather than using new phenotypic data, the later analysis identified candidate immune exposures from TCR beta sequences and from how often those sequences occurred across donors. In an earlier analysis of 550 to 700 of the donors, high-throughput TCR beta sequencing was used to judge whether each TCR beta V gene segment behaved as functional or pseudogenic. Donor age, sex, ethnicity and CMV serostatus were compiled together with the repertoire data. In a later genetic analysis, genome-wide SNP genotypes for about 65% of the roughly 670 donors were used, and that subset was treated as a discovery cohort. All discovery cohort repertoires had been generated using a single sequencing platform. HLA typing covered class I and class II loci at four-digit resolution. The number of donors typed differed by locus, with about 629-640 for A, B, C, DRB1 and DQB1, about 500 for DQA1, 606 for DPA1, and about 450 for DPB1. Because of strong linkage in the cohort, roughly 5 DR-DQ haplotypes were treated as single units for association and clustering. Among around 400 genotyped donors of the cohort, an average of about 240,000 unique TCR beta nucleotide sequences were sequenced per donor, around a sixth of them non-productive.

Its CDR3 holds 16 amino acids, cysteine through phenylalanine. Only the CDR3 part of the read is kept: 48 bases, read in frame from the first base. V was cut back by 0 bases and J by 1 base, leaving a gap of 13 bases between them. CDR1 and CDR2, per the germline V gene, are SGHRS and YFSETQ. The cohort consisted of 666 healthy bone marrow donors. At the time of sampling, every cohort member was nominally healthy, though immune exposures that went unrecorded were likely present. The donor tested CMV seronegative, placing the donor among the 352 seronegative members of the cohort. Each donor provided a peripheral blood sample, and peripheral blood mononuclear cells were used for TCR beta sequencing. The Qiagen DNeasy Blood Extraction Kit was used to extract genomic DNA from the blood cell samples. General conclusions and limits of the study: Cytomegalovirus status was reported to be diagnosed by the classifier with high specificity and sensitivity in both the original and validation cohorts. A further reported finding was that TCR beta sequences accurately predicted the HLA-A and HLA-B alleles for most subjects in the first cohort. Most CMV-associated TCR beta chains appeared to be HLA-restricted in a later analysis, and the HLA associations seemed to be driven largely by CMV exposure. In vitro tests confirmed that three of the cytomegalovirus-associated TCR beta chains recognize cytomegalovirus antigens. Presence/absence analyses assumed roughly uniform sequencing depth across donors, an assumption that may not hold. A total of some 180 TCR beta chains were listed by the study as associated with cytomegalovirus. An earlier analysis of approximately 570 of the donors showed that most TCR beta V segments appeared in productive rearrangements either about 90% or about 30% of the time, which broadly matched IMGT annotations. Some IMGT-functional V segments, including TRBV6-2 and TRBV6-3, could not be distinguished by the 87-base-pair reads and were therefore excluded. It was suggested by the authors that the approach could potentially be generalized to other disease states and immunological phenotypes. In a later analysis, TCR association rates were found to vary across HLA loci, with the most associated TCRs seen for DRB1 alleles and the fewest for HLA-C alleles. When HLA alleles, especially DR and DQ, strongly co-occurred, TCR associations were difficult to assign to individual alleles. A later analysis reported that several top co-occurrence clusters appeared linked to parvovirus B19, influenza, CMV and Epstein-Barr virus. Because some donors lacked HLA typing at each locus, the association tests relied only on the typed subset. Compared with equally common non-associated chains, HLA-associated TCR beta chains in a later analysis were more clonally expanded and had lower generation probabilities. The sequencing pipeline was judged likely to have produced a cluster of highly shared sequence variants as a technical artifact. At a false discovery rate of 0.05, a later analysis linked under 20,000 TCR beta sequences to specific HLA alleles. Immune exposure information for the cohort was limited to CMV serostatus. The earlier analysis of a few hundred of the donors excluded about 16 rarely observed V segments, including chromosome 9 orphons, because counts were too low. A later genetic analysis reported fewer N-insertions in productive TCRs among donors in an Asian-associated ancestry cluster than the 666-donor mean. The cohort was sequenced for TCR beta chains only, and without alpha or paired-chain data the features that could be detected were limited. V-gene and J-gene trimming of TCR beta chains was associated with a missense DCLRE1C variant in a later genetic analysis, and the association was replicated in an independent cohort. Correlated functional status among segregating V segments might reflect linkage disequilibrium, but an unknown experimental factor could not be ruled out. While some public TCRs were present in many individuals, most TCR sequences turned up only very rarely across donors.

The chain couples TRBV5-1 to TRBJ1-2; the D gene assignment is ambiguous. The sequencing sample was made of PBMCs. The sequence came from a boy aged 10-17 years in good health and CMV-seronegative. The CDR3 protein sequence reads: CASSLARQTNNYGYTF. The nucleotide sequence is given as TGCGCCAGCAGCTTGGCCCGGCAGACTAATAACTATGGCTACACCTTC.